This TCR beta chain derives from a study of early T cells in non-severe SARS-CoV-2 infection. Study summary: Bulk RNA isolated from unsorted whole blood underwent sequencing; chains were not paired.

Each cDNA molecule carried a unique molecular identifier. TCRdb recomputed calls from the 5' RACE reads with MiXCR, one row per CDR3 protein. The sample carries about 22,000 distinct CDR3 sequences, approximately 5% recorded once. Study results and limitations: CD4 and private specificities were missed by VDJdb matching, which favored anti-spike CD8 responses.

Sample share makes this clonotype medium-sized. Its antigen remains unknown. V was cut by 6 bases and J by 3 bases, with 11 bases left in between. CDR1 is SGHVS, CDR2 FQNEAQ, per germline. The CDR3 has 13 residues. The sequenced material came from whole blood. V is TRBV7-8 and J is TRBJ1-1; D may be TRBD1 (5 bases). This clonotype originated in an adult who was a healthcare worker with PCR-confirmed SARS-CoV-2 infection or an uninfected control (not recorded which). CDR3 bases: TGTGCCAGCAGTCGGTCGGGGGACACTGAAGCTTTCTTT. Translated, it gives CASSRSGDTEAFF.